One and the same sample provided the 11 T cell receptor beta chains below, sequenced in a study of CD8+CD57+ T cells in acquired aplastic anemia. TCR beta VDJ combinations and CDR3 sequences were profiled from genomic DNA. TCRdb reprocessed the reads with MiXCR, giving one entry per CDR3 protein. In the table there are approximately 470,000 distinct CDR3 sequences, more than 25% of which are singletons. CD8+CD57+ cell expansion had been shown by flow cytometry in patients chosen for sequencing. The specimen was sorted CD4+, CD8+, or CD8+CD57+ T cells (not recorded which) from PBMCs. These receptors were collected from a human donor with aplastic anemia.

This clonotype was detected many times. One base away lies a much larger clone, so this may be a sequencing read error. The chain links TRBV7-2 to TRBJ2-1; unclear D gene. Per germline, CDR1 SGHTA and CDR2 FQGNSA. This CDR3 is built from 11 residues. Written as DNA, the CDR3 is TGTGCCAGCAGCTCTTACAATGGGCAGTTCTTC. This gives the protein CASSSYNGQFF.

CDR3 loop: CSARDREADSPLHF. Here the CDR3 DNA reads TGCAGTGCTAGGGACAGGGAAGCGGATTCACCCCTCCACTTT. The chain uses TRBV20-1 and TRBJ1-6; the match to TRBD1 covers 8 bases. CDR1 and CDR2 from the germline V gene are DFQATT and SNEGSKA (reference sequence). The CDR3 sequence is 14 residues long. V trimming: 3 bases; J trimming: 8 bases; junction bases outside the gene matches: 6.

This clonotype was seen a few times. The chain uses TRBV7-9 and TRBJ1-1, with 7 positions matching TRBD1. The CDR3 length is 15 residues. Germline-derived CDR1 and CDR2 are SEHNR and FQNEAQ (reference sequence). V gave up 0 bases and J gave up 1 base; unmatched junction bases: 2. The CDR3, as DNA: TGTGCCAGCAGCTTAGCGGACAGGAGGAACACTGAAGCTTTCTTT. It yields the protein CASSLADRRNTEAFF. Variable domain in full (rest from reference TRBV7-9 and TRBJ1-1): DTGVSQNPRHKITKRGQNVTFRCDPISEHNRLYWYRQTLGQGPEFLTYFQNEAQLEKSRLLSDRFSAERPKGSFSTLEIQRTEQGDSAMYLCASSLADRRNTEAFFGQGTRLTVV.

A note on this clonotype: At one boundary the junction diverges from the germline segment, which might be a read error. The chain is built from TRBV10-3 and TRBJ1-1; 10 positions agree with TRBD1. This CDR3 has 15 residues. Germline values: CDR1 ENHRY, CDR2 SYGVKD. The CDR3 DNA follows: TGTGCCATCAGGGGGACAGGGGTGGGGAACACTAAAGCTTTCTTT. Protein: CAIRGTGVGNTKAFF.

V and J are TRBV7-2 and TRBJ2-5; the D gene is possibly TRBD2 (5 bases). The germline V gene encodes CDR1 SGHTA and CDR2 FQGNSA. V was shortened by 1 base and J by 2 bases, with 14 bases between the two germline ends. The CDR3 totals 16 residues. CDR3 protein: CASSLGAVRRQETQYF. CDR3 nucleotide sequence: TGTGCCAGCAGCTTAGGAGCGGTCAGGAGACAAGAGACCCAGTACTTC.

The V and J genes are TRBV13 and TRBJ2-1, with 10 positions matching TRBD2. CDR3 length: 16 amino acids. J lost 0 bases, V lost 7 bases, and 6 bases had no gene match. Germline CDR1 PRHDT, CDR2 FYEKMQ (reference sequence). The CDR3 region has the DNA TGTGCCAGCAACCCGAGACTAGCGGGCTCCTACAATGAGCAGTTCTTC. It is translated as CASNPRLAGSYNEQFF.

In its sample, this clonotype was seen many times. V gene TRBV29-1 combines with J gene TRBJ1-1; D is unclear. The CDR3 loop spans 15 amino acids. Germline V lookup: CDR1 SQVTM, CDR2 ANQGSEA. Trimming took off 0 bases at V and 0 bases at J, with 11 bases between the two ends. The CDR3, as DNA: TGCAGCGTTGAAGATCGTAGATTTCTGAACACTGAAGCTTTCTTT. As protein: CSVEDRRFLNTEAFF. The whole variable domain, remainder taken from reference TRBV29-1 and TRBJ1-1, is SAVISQKPSRDICQRGTSLTIQCQVDSQVTMMFWYRQQPGQSLTLIATANQGSEATYESGFVIDKFPISRPNLTFSTLTVSNMSPEDSSIYLCSVEDRRFLNTEAFFGQGTRLTVV.

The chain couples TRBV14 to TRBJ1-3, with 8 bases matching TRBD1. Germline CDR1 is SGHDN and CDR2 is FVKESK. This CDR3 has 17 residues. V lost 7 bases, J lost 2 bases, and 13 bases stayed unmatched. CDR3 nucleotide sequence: TGTGCCAGCACCGAAAACCCGGACAGGGTAACTGGAAACACCATATATTTT. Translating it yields CASTENPDRVTGNTIYF. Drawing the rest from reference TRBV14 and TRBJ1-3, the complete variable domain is EAGVTQFPSHSVIEKGQTVTLRCDPISGHDNLYWYRRVMGKEIKFLLHFVKESKQDESGMPNNRFLAERTGGTYSTLKVQPAELEDSGVYFCASTENPDRVTGNTIYFGEGSWLTVV.

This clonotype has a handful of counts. This CDR3 reads CATSPRGQGANYGYTF. DNA for the CDR3: TGTGCCACCAGCCCCCGAGGACAGGGTGCGAACTATGGCTACACCTTC. The rearrangement joins TRBV15 to TRBJ1-2; 8 nucleotides agree with TRBD1. The CDR3 totals 16 residues. Germline assignment: CDR1 LNHNV and CDR2 YYDKDF (reference sequence). Trimming removed 5 bases from V and 2 bases from J; junction bases left unmatched: 10.

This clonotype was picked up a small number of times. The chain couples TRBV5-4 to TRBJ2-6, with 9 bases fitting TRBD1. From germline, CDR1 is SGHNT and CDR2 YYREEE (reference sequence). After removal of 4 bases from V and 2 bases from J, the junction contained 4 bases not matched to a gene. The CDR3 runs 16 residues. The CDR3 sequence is CASSLGQGAGANVLTF. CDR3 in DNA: TGTGCCAGCAGCCTGGGACAGGGAGCTGGGGCCAACGTCCTGACTTTC.

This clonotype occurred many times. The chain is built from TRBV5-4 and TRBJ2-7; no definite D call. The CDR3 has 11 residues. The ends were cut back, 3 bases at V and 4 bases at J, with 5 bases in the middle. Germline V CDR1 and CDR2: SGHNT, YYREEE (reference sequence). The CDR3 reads CASSSTYEQYF. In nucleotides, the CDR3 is TGTGCCAGCAGCTCCACGTACGAGCAGTACTTC. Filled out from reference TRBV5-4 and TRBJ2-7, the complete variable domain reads ETGVTQSPTHLIKTRGQQVTLRCSSQSGHNTVSWYQQALGQGPQFIFQYYREEENGRGNFPPRFSGLQFPNYSSELNVNALELDDSALYLCASSSTYEQYFGPGTRLTVT.